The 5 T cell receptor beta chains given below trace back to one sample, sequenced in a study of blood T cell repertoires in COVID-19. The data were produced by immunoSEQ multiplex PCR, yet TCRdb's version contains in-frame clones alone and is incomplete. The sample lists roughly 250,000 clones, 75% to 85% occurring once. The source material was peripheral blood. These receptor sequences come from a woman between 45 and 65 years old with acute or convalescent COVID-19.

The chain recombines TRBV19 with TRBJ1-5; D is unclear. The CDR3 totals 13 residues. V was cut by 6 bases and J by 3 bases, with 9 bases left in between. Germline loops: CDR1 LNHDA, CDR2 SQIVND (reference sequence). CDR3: CASRSGLNQPQHF. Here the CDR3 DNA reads TGTGCCAGTAGGTCCGGACTCAATCAGCCCCAGCATTTT. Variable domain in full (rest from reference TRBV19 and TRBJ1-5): DGGITQSPKYLFRKEGQNVTLSCEQNLNHDAMYWYRQDPGQGLRLIYYSQIVNDFQKGDIAEGYSVSREKKESFPLTVTSAQKNPTAFYLCASRSGLNQPQHFGDGTRLSIL.

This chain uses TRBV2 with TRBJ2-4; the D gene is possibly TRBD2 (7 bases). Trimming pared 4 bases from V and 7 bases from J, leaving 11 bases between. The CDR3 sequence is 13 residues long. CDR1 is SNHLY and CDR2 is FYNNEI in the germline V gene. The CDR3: CASSGEGGNIQYF. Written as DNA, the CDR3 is TGTGCCAGCAGTGGCGAGGGGGGGAACATTCAGTACTTC.

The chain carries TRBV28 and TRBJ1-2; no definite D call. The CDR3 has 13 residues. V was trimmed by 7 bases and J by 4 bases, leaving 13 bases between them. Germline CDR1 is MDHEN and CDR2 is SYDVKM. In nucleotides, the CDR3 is TGTGCCAGCAAAGGGAGTCCTACCTATGGCTACACCTTC. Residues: CASKGSPTYGYTF.

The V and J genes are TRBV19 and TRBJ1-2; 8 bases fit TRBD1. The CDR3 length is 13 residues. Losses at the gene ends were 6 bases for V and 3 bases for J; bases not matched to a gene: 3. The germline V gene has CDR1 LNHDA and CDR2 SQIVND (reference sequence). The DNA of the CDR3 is TGTGCCAGTAGGCAGACAGGGGACTATGGCTACACCTTC. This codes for CASRQTGDYGYTF.

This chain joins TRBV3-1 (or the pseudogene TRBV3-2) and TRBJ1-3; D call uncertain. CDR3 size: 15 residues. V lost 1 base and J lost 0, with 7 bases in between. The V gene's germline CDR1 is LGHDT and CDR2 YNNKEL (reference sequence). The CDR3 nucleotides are TGTGCCAGCAGCCAAGTGGGAGTCTCTGGAAACACCATATATTTT. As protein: CASSQVGVSGNTIYF.